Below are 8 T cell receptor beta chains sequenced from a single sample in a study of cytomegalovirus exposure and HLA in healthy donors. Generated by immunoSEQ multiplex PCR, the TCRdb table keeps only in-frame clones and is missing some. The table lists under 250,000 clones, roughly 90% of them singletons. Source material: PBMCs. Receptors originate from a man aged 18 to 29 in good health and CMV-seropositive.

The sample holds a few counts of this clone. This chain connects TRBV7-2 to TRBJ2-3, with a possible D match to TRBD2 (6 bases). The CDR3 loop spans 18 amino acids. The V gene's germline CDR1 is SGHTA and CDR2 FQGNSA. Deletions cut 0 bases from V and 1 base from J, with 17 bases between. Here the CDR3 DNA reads TGTGCCAGCAGCTTAGCACCCGCCCACGGGGGACGCACAGATACGCAGTATTTT. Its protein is CASSLAPAHGGRTDTQYF.

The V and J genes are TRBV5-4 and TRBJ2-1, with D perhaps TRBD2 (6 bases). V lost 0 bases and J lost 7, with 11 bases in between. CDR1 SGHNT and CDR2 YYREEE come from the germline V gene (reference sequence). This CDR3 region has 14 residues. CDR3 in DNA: TGTGCCAGCAGCTTGGCTGGGCGGGAAAATGAGCAGTTCTTC. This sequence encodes CASSLAGRENEQFF.

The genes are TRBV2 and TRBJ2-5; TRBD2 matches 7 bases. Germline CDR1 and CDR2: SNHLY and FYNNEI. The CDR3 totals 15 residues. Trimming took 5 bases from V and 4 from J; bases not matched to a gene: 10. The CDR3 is CASSRRGGSGETQYF. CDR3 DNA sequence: TGTGCCAGCAGTCGTCGGGGCGGGAGCGGAGAGACCCAGTACTTC.

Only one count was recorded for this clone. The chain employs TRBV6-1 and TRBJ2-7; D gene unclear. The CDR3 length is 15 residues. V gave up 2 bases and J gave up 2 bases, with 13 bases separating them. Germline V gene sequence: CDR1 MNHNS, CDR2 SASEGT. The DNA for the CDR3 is TGTGCCAGCAGTGAAAGAGTAAGAGACCCCTACGAGCAGTACTTC. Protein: CASSERVRDPYEQYF.

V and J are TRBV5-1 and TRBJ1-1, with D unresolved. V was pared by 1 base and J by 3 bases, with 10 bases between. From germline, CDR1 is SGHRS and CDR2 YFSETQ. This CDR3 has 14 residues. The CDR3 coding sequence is TGCGCCAGCAGCTTGATTGGTTGGGACACTGAAGCTTTCTTT. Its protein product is CASSLIGWDTEAFF. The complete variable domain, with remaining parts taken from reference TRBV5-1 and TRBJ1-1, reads KAGVTQTPRYLIKTRGQQVTLSCSPISGHRSVSWYQQTPGQGLQFLFEYFSETQRNKGNFPGRFSGRQFSNSRSEMNVSTLELGDSALYLCASSLIGWDTEAFFGQGTRLTVV.

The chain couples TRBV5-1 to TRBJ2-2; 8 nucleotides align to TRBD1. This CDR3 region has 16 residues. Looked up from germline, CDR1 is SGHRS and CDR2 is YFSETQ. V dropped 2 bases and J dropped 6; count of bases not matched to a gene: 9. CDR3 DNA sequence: TGCGCCAGCAGCTTTAACGGACAGGGAGGCGCCGGGGAGCTGTTTTTT. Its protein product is CASSFNGQGGAGELFF.

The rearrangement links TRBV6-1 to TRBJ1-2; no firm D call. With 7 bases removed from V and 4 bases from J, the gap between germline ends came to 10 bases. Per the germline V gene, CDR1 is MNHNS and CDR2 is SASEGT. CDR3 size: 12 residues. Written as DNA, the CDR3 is TGTGCCAGCACCATTACCGTCTATGGCTACACCTTC. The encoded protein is CASTITVYGYTF.

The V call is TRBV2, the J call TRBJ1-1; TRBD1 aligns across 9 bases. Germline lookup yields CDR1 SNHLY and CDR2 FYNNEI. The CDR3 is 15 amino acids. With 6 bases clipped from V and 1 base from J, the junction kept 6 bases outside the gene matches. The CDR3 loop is CASRKQGAGNTEAFF. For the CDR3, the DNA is TGTGCCAGCAGGAAACAGGGGGCGGGGAACACTGAAGCTTTCTTT.